A selection of T cell receptor beta chains follows, all from one sample in a study of follicular helper T cells after annual influenza vaccination. Profiling relied on immunoSEQ multiplex PCR, and the TCRdb table lists in-frame clones only, not all of them. The sample holds over 25,000 clones, roughly 80% seen once. The sample consisted of CXCR5+ CD38- circulating T follicular helper cells from blood, taken on the day of influenza vaccination. The receptors shown here come from an adult who received the influenza vaccine. Both conserved end residues are trimmed from each CDR3. Each record gives: CDR3 protein, J gene, V gene.

CDR3aa: ASSPTRSGKAF; j_gene: TRBJ1-1; v_gene: TRBV16
CDR3aa: ASSLVPGGGYT; j_gene: TRBJ1-2; v_gene: TRBV7-9
CDR3aa: ASSPRTGIVTEAF; j_gene: TRBJ1-1; v_gene: TRBV7-8
CDR3aa: ASSPAGGRLAF; j_gene: TRBJ1-1; v_gene: TRBV5-1
CDR3aa: ASSFVQGIETQY; j_gene: TRBJ2-5; v_gene: TRBV11-2
CDR3aa: ASSQDGAQNQPQH; j_gene: TRBJ1-5; v_gene: TRBV4-2
CDR3aa: ASSYGTGDSWGANVLT; j_gene: TRBJ2-6; v_gene: TRBV11-2
CDR3aa: ASSQADRAGDTQY; j_gene: TRBJ2-3; v_gene: TRBV4-2
CDR3aa: ASSRRQGVYNEQF; j_gene: TRBJ2-1; v_gene: TRBV5-6
CDR3aa: ASSQDHRGRGMF; j_gene: TRBJ1-4; v_gene: TRBV14
CDR3aa: ASKPGLAFSEQF; j_gene: TRBJ2-1; v_gene: TRBV2
CDR3aa: ASSTGDYEQY; j_gene: TRBJ2-7; v_gene: TRBV5-1
CDR3aa: ASSLVAGAYEQY; j_gene: TRBJ2-7; v_gene: TRBV7-9
CDR3aa: ASSLSQGDEKLF; j_gene: TRBJ1-4; v_gene: TRBV5-5
CDR3aa: ASSSLRRAGNTIY; j_gene: TRBJ1-3; v_gene: TRBV6-5
CDR3aa: ATGDSSQPQH; j_gene: TRBJ1-5; v_gene: TRBV10-3
CDR3aa: ASSLNRATGELF; j_gene: TRBJ2-2; v_gene: TRBV11-2